The 27 T cell receptor beta chains below all came from one sample that was sequenced in a study of technical replicates of blood from a handful of donors. Some clones are missing from TCRdb's copy, which holds only in-frame ones; the method was immunoSEQ multiplex PCR. The sample lists about 76,000 clones, 80% to 90% occurring once. Sequencing was performed on PBMCs. Receptors originate from a human donor in good health. Some clones in this sample may be carry-over from other donors' samples.

This chain connects TRBV4-2 to TRBJ1-1; D gene ambiguous. The germline V gene has CDR1 LGHNA and CDR2 YNFKEQ. V was trimmed by 0 bases and J by 1 base, leaving 6 bases between them. The CDR3 consists of 14 residues. The CDR3 DNA reads as TGTGCCAGCAGCCAAGATCCGAGGAACACTGAAGCTTTCTTT. Translation: CASSQDPRNTEAFF.

The rearrangement uses TRBV9 and TRBJ2-7; TRBD2 aligns across 9 bases. The trim removed 2 bases at V and 6 bases at J, leaving 3 bases unmatched. The CDR3 length is 13 residues. CDR1 SGDLS and CDR2 YYNGEE come from the germline V gene. The CDR3 bases are TGTGCCAGCAGCGTTAGCGGGGGTGTCGAGCAGTACTTC. It yields the protein CASSVSGGVEQYF.

In DNA, the CDR3 is TGTGCCTGGAGTCTTGGAGGAATAAACAATCAGCCCCAGCATTTT. Translating gives CAWSLGGINNQPQHF. The chain employs TRBV30 and TRBJ1-5; D remains ambiguous. Germline-derived CDR1 and CDR2 are GTSNPN and SVGIG (reference sequence). The CDR3 consists of 15 residues. Trimming took 2 bases from V and 3 from J, leaving 14 bases between them.

The chain is built from TRBV5-1 and TRBJ2-1, with 8 bases lining up with TRBD1. Germline-derived CDR1 and CDR2 are SGHRS and YFSETQ. V lost 4 bases, J lost 1 base, and 7 bases stayed unmatched. The CDR3 spans 16 residues. The CDR3 region is CASSRSTGESYNEQFF. The CDR3 coding sequence is TGCGCCAGCAGCCGATCGACAGGGGAGTCCTACAATGAGCAGTTCTTC.

This clone appeared a single time. The V gene is TRBV7-2, the J gene TRBJ2-5; D might be TRBD1 (6 bases). Germline V gene data show CDR1 as SGHTA and CDR2 as FQGNSA. The CDR3 has 14 residues. Trimming cost V 2 bases and J 2 bases, with 9 bases left between them. For the CDR3, the DNA is TGTGCCAGCAGCTTAAGAGGGACACAAGAGACCCAGTACTTC. Protein sequence: CASSLRGTQETQYF.

The rearrangement links TRBV11-2 to TRBJ2-1, with 8 bases fitting TRBD2. This CDR3 spans 13 amino acids. The V and J ends lost 3 bases and 9 bases, in that order; junction bases with no gene match: 4. Germline values: CDR1 SGHAT, CDR2 FQNNGV. The CDR3: CASSFVAGFEQFF. DNA for the CDR3: TGTGCCAGCAGCTTTGTAGCGGGGTTTGAGCAGTTCTTC.

This chain links TRBV7-2 with TRBJ2-5; D might be TRBD2 (6 bases). Germline assignment: CDR1 SGHTA and CDR2 FQGNSA. This CDR3 comprises 15 residues. Trimming shortened V by 4 bases and J by 5 bases, and 17 bases separated the two germline ends. As DNA, the CDR3 is TGTGCCAGCAGCTGGGACTCCACCCTCTCGGAGACCCAGTACTTC. This encodes CASSWDSTLSETQYF.

This chain uses TRBV4-1 with TRBJ1-3; 8 bases align to TRBD1. V shed 4 bases, J shed 1 base, and the junction held 9 bases outside the gene matches. This CDR3 has 17 residues. Germline CDR1 and CDR2: MGHRA and YSYEKL. The DNA of the CDR3 is TGCGCCAGCAGCCCCCGGACAGGGACTCCTTCTGGAAACACCATATATTTT. Translating gives CASSPRTGTPSGNTIYF.

This chain joins TRBV7-3 and TRBJ2-1; 14 bases line up with TRBD2. The J segment lost 12 bases and the V segment lost 3 bases, leaving 4 bases of the junction unmatched. Germline V CDR1 and CDR2: SGHTA, FQGTGA. The CDR3 runs 14 residues. The CDR3 loop reads CASSFGTSGSGQFF. CDR3 bases: TGTGCCAGCAGCTTTGGGACTAGCGGGAGTGGGCAGTTCTTC.

CDR3 sequence reads: CASSQTSGRDEQFF. For the CDR3, the DNA is TGCGCCAGCAGCCAAACTAGCGGGAGGGATGAGCAGTTCTTC. This chain uses TRBV5-1 with TRBJ2-1; 13 bases fit TRBD2. Germline assignment: CDR1 SGHRS and CDR2 YFSETQ. The CDR3 covers 14 residues. Germline trimming cut 4 bases from V and 8 bases from J; bases unmatched to any gene: 3.

This sequence joins TRBV15 and TRBJ1-1; D call uncertain. The CDR3 consists of 12 residues. The V end lost 3 bases, the J end lost 8 bases, and 10 bases lay between the germline ends. Looked up from germline, CDR1 is LNHNV and CDR2 is YYDKDF (reference sequence). The chain's CDR3 is CATSSREPEAFF. The CDR3 DNA sequence: TGTGCCACCAGCAGCCGGGAGCCCGAAGCTTTCTTT.

The chain employs TRBV7-9 and TRBJ2-5; possibly TRBD2 for D (6 bases). The CDR3 runs to 12 residues. V lost 5 bases, J lost 5 bases, and 9 bases lay in between. Germline assignment: CDR1 SEHNR and CDR2 FQNEAQ (reference sequence). The CDR3 protein is CASSGGWETQYF. The CDR3 bases are TGTGCCAGCAGCGGAGGGTGGGAGACCCAGTACTTC.

The chain combines TRBV4-1 with TRBJ2-4; D is undetermined. Between the trimmed V and J ends, which lost 1 base and 1 base, there was a span of 14 bases. The length of the CDR3 is 17 residues. Germline V gives CDR1 MGHRA, CDR2 YSYEKL. CDR3 loop: CASSQARVSSAKNIQYF. Here the CDR3 DNA reads TGCGCCAGCAGCCAAGCCCGGGTCTCGAGTGCCAAAAACATTCAGTACTTC.

This chain uses TRBV7-2 with TRBJ1-5; D call uncertain. CDR3 length: 15 amino acids. Trimming took off 5 bases at V and 4 bases at J, with 15 bases between the two ends. Germline assignment: CDR1 SGHTA and CDR2 FQGNSA. CDR3 region: CASSPRSGSNQPQHF. The CDR3 DNA reads as TGTGCCAGCAGCCCCCGATCGGGGTCGAATCAGCCCCAGCATTTT. The full variable domain, in which reference TRBV7-2 and TRBJ1-5 provide the parts outside the CDR3, is GAGVSQSPSNKVTEKGKDVELRCDPISGHTALYWYRQSLGQGLEFLIYFQGNSAPDKSGLPSDRFSAERTGGSVSTLTIQRTQQEDSAVYLCASSPRSGSNQPQHFGDGTRLSIL.

This clone was picked up one time. The gene calls are TRBV7-3 and TRBJ2-7; 8 positions agree with TRBD2. The CDR3 length is 15 residues. Germline V gene data show CDR1 as SGHTA and CDR2 as FQGTGA. Trimming removed 5 bases from V and 6 bases from J; junction bases left unmatched: 12. The CDR3 reads CASSLTSAGLGEQYF. The DNA of the CDR3 is TGTGCCAGCAGCCTGACTAGCGCGGGCCTGGGCGAGCAGTACTTC. Filled out from reference TRBV7-3 and TRBJ2-7, the complete variable domain reads GAGVSQTPSNKVTEKGKYVELRCDPISGHTALYWYRQSLGQGPEFLIYFQGTGAADDSGLPNDRFFAVRPEGSVSTLKIQRTERGDSAVYLCASSLTSAGLGEQYFGPGTRLTVT.

This chain connects TRBV14 to TRBJ2-2; TRBD1 matches 7 bases. Trimming cost V 4 bases and J 6 bases; bases outside gene matches: 2. The CDR3 runs 13 residues. Germline lookup yields CDR1 SGHDN and CDR2 FVKESK. The CDR3 here is CASSRQGSGELFF. The DNA for the CDR3 is TGTGCCAGCAGCCGACAGGGTTCCGGGGAGCTGTTTTTT. Combining the CDR3 with reference TRBV14 and TRBJ2-2 gives the whole variable domain EAGVTQFPSHSVIEKGQTVTLRCDPISGHDNLYWYRRVMGKEIKFLLHFVKESKQDESGMPNNRFLAERTGGTYSTLKVQPAELEDSGVYFCASSRQGSGELFFGEGSRLTVL.

The rearrangement joins TRBV2 to TRBJ1-2; TRBD1 agrees at 7 bases. Trimming at V came to 7 bases and at J to 1 base, leaving 6 bases not matched to a gene. CDR3 length: 14 amino acids. Germline-derived CDR1 and CDR2 are SNHLY and FYNNEI. The chain's CDR3 is CASTGGTLNYGYTF. The CDR3 DNA follows: TGTGCCAGCACAGGGGGGACCCTTAACTATGGCTACACCTTC.

This sequence joins TRBV6-5 and TRBJ2-1; tentative D call: TRBD2 (5 bases). Per germline, CDR1 MNHEY and CDR2 SVGAGI. V was cut by 6 bases and J by 0 bases, with 12 bases left in between. The CDR3 has 15 amino acids. CDR3 amino acids: CASRPSGYSYNEQFF. As DNA, the CDR3 is TGTGCCAGCAGACCATCGGGGTACTCCTACAATGAGCAGTTCTTC.

V is TRBV4-1 and J is TRBJ2-2, with 7 positions matching TRBD1. Germline lookup yields CDR1 MGHRA and CDR2 YSYEKL. With 4 bases clipped from V and 0 bases from J, the junction kept 5 bases outside the gene matches. The CDR3 sequence is 16 residues long. The CDR3 sequence: CASSRAGTANTGELFF. The CDR3 region has the DNA TGCGCCAGCAGCCGAGCCGGGACAGCGAACACCGGGGAGCTGTTTTTT.

The chain employs TRBV6-5 and TRBJ1-2; D not certain. This CDR3 is built from 13 residues. Trimming took 6 bases from V and 4 from J, leaving 12 bases between them. Looked up from germline, CDR1 is MNHEY and CDR2 is SVGAGI. The CDR3: CASSTGLLYGYTF. The CDR3 nucleotides are TGTGCCAGCAGCACCGGACTGCTCTATGGCTACACCTTC.

This sequence joins TRBV4-1 and TRBJ2-7, with 13 bases identical to TRBD2. Germline values: CDR1 MGHRA, CDR2 YSYEKL. The CDR3 runs 16 residues. V lost 4 bases, J lost 8 bases, and 11 bases stayed unmatched. The DNA of the CDR3 is TGCGCCAGCAGCCCGGGACTAGCGGGATGGAATTTTCAGCAGTACTTC. Its protein is CASSPGLAGWNFQQYF.

This chain uses TRBV7-7 with TRBJ2-1; the match to TRBD2 covers 12 bases. Looked up from germline, CDR1 is SSHAT and CDR2 is FNYEAQ (reference sequence). The CDR3 sequence is 17 residues long. Trimming at V came to 11 bases and at J to 7 bases, leaving 18 bases not matched to a gene. The CDR3 bases are TGTGCCCGCGGAACGCTAGCGGGAGGGGGCTTTTTTAATGAGCAGTTCTTC. Translating it yields CARGTLAGGGFFNEQFF.

DNA for the CDR3: TGCGCCAGCAGCTTCCTCGGGGAAGAGACCCAGTACTTC. This sequence encodes CASSFLGEETQYF. The rearrangement uses TRBV5-1 and TRBJ2-5, with a possible D match to TRBD2 (5 bases). The V gene lost 2 bases and the J gene lost 3 bases, with 8 bases spanning the gap. This CDR3 is 13 amino acids long. CDR1 and CDR2 (germline): SGHRS, YFSETQ.

The V call is TRBV5-1, the J call TRBJ1-1, with 8 bases aligning to TRBD1. Germline-derived CDR1 and CDR2 are SGHRS and YFSETQ. This CDR3 spans 15 amino acids. Trimming removed 4 bases from V and 5 bases from J; junction bases left unmatched: 10. CDR3 in DNA: TGCGCCAGCAGCCCCGAACAGGGGGGGAAAACTGAAGCTTTCTTT. Protein product: CASSPEQGGKTEAFF.

The J gene is TRBJ1-2, the V gene TRBV6-5; 10 positions agree with TRBD1. CDR3 length: 15 amino acids. Germline values: CDR1 MNHEY, CDR2 SVGAGI. Trimming cost V 8 bases and J 3 bases; bases outside gene matches: 9. CDR3 coding DNA: TGTGCCAGCTCCAGGGACAGGGGAACCGACTATGGCTACACCTTC. This encodes CASSRDRGTDYGYTF.

The chain employs TRBV5-4 and TRBJ2-1; a weak D match, TRBD2 (5 bases). The V end lost 2 bases, the J end lost 0 bases, and 9 bases lay between the germline ends. The length of the CDR3 is 15 residues. Germline CDR1 SGHNT, CDR2 YYREEE (reference sequence). CDR3 residues: CASSFDAGSYNEQFF. The CDR3 DNA sequence: TGTGCCAGCAGCTTTGACGCGGGCTCCTACAATGAGCAGTTCTTC.

The CDR3: CASSQGTGFSEQYF. The CDR3 DNA reads as TGCGCCAGCAGCCAAGGGACAGGGTTTAGTGAGCAGTACTTC. The rearrangement links TRBV4-3 to TRBJ2-7; 8 positions match TRBD1. V shed 1 base, J shed 7 bases, and the junction held 6 bases outside the gene matches. The germline CDR1 and CDR2 sequences are LGHNA and YSLEER. The CDR3 sequence is 14 residues long.